The entry below gives a single T cell receptor beta chain sequence along with its context. Its cognate antigen is unknown. CD4+ cell separation produced CD45RA+ naive and CD45RA-negative memory subsets. This sample stems from a study of shared clonotypes between healthy human individuals. Findings and limits, study-wide: It was anticipated that sequencing depth would influence how many clonotypes donors shared. Unshared clonotypes carried lower generation probabilities than those common to all four donors. Naive CD4 clonotypes overlapped across a handful of donors at approximately 5%.

CDR1 and CDR2 from the germline V gene are SNHLY and FYNNEI. This CDR3 contains 15 residues. V lost 6 bases to trimming and J lost 4 bases, with 15 bases between them. The data were produced by immunoSEQ multiplex PCR, yet TCRdb's version contains in-frame clones alone and is incomplete. The sample has 1.5 million to 1.9 million clones, 98% seen once. Sequenced material: naive CD4+ T cells sorted from blood. The subset: CD45RA+ positively selected. The V and J genes are TRBV2 and TRBJ2-2; weak D call: TRBD1 (6 bases). The source is a man aged 25-45 years in good health. The CDR3 sequence is CASSITGPGTGELFF. The CDR3 region has the DNA TGTGCCAGCAGCATAACAGGGCCGGGCACCGGGGAGCTGTTTTTT.